The rows below give T cell receptor beta chains drawn from one sample of a study of cytomegalovirus exposure and HLA in healthy donors. TCRdb's table, derived via immunoSEQ multiplex PCR, lists solely in-frame clones and lacks some. Of 95,000 to 100,000 clones in the sample, over 8% were seen once. The source material was PBMCs. All receptors derive from a man in his fifties in good health and CMV-seropositive. Each CDR3 is given with its conserved first and last residue. Fields, in order: V gene, J gene, clone size, CDR3 protein. Part of the rows lack a size; the others show once, few, many or a class for expanded clones.

v_gene: TRBV4-3
j_gene: TRBJ2-5
abundance: NA
CDR3aa: CASSQFGTGRQRAQRWETQYF

v_gene: TRBV19
j_gene: TRBJ1-2
abundance: few
CDR3aa: CASSWIADYGYTF

v_gene: TRBV28
j_gene: TRBJ2-2
abundance: NA
CDR3aa: CATEDRGRVGELFF

v_gene: TRBV28
j_gene: TRBJ1-1
abundance: NA
CDR3aa: CASSLSPGQGTEAFF

v_gene: TRBV11-2
j_gene: TRBJ1-6
abundance: many
CDR3aa: CASSRSRGNSPLHF

v_gene: TRBV11-1
j_gene: TRBJ1-1
abundance: NA
CDR3aa: CASSIPGTGVAFF

v_gene: TRBV18
j_gene: TRBJ2-2
abundance: NA
CDR3aa: CASSRLRESTGELFF

v_gene: TRBV27
j_gene: TRBJ2-2
abundance: NA
CDR3aa: CASSLASGINTGELFF

v_gene: TRBV7-3
j_gene: TRBJ2-7
abundance: few
CDR3aa: CASSLTQTASQDF

v_gene: TRBV27
j_gene: TRBJ2-7
abundance: NA
CDR3aa: CASSSSRLADRSPQYF

v_gene: TRBV7-2
j_gene: TRBJ2-5
abundance: NA
CDR3aa: CASSQWGGVQETQYF

v_gene: TRBV4-1
j_gene: TRBJ1-3
abundance: few
CDR3aa: CASSQLAWGNSGNTIYF

v_gene: TRBV29-1
j_gene: TRBJ2-3
abundance: NA
CDR3aa: CSVELGTGLSDTQYF

v_gene: TRBV4-1
j_gene: TRBJ2-1
abundance: few
CDR3aa: CASSPGSYNEQFF

v_gene: TRBV28
j_gene: TRBJ2-5
abundance: NA
CDR3aa: CASSLTRRKGTQYF

v_gene: TRBV28
j_gene: TRBJ2-7
abundance: NA
CDR3aa: CASSPSVWKASGIRAYEQYF

v_gene: TRBV30
j_gene: TRBJ1-3
abundance: NA
CDR3aa: CAWSVFDRYSGNTIYF

v_gene: TRBV6-6
j_gene: TRBJ1-6
abundance: few
CDR3aa: CASSRDRGGSPLHF

v_gene: TRBV5-6
j_gene: TRBJ2-1
abundance: NA
CDR3aa: CASSGLPSFAYNEQFF

v_gene: TRBV10-1
j_gene: TRBJ1-1
abundance: few
CDR3aa: CASSSPGAREAFF

v_gene: TRBV9
j_gene: TRBJ2-3
abundance: NA
CDR3aa: CASSPGLRTDTQYF

v_gene: TRBV4-1
j_gene: TRBJ2-5
abundance: NA
CDR3aa: CASSRVSRREETQYF

v_gene: TRBV6-1
j_gene: TRBJ1-5
abundance: few
CDR3aa: CASSGGRGTGNQPQHF

v_gene: TRBV6-6
j_gene: TRBJ2-1
abundance: NA
CDR3aa: CASSLQGANEQFF

v_gene: TRBV27
j_gene: TRBJ1-1
abundance: NA
CDR3aa: CASSLGFQGRTEAFF

v_gene: TRBV7-6
j_gene: TRBJ2-1
abundance: few
CDR3aa: CASSLLAGEEQFF

v_gene: TRBV5-5
j_gene: TRBJ2-7
abundance: few
CDR3aa: CASSLGTGRSYEQYF

v_gene: TRBV30
j_gene: TRBJ2-1
abundance: few
CDR3aa: CAWGQNPYNEQFF

v_gene: TRBV27
j_gene: TRBJ2-1
abundance: NA
CDR3aa: CASSSSGGPYNEQFF

v_gene: TRBV6-5
j_gene: TRBJ2-3
abundance: NA
CDR3aa: CASSYTRTGGDTQYF

v_gene: TRBV27
j_gene: TRBJ2-1
abundance: few
CDR3aa: CASSLLDRVVDEQFF

v_gene: TRBV5-1
j_gene: TRBJ2-2
abundance: NA
CDR3aa: CASRGSPNTGELFF

v_gene: TRBV5-1
j_gene: TRBJ2-5
abundance: NA
CDR3aa: CASSLSASGIGETQYF

v_gene: TRBV28
j_gene: TRBJ1-4
abundance: few
CDR3aa: CASSVYRDGEKLFF

v_gene: TRBV6-5
j_gene: TRBJ1-2
abundance: few
CDR3aa: CASSNTGTGGYTF

v_gene: TRBV18
j_gene: TRBJ1-3
abundance: NA
CDR3aa: CASSPVGAPFSGNTIYF

v_gene: TRBV28
j_gene: TRBJ1-1
abundance: NA
CDR3aa: CASSSSGLPNTEAFF

v_gene: TRBV7-9
j_gene: TRBJ1-5
abundance: NA
CDR3aa: CASSYDRGQPQHF

v_gene: TRBV4-2
j_gene: TRBJ2-1
abundance: few
CDR3aa: CASSKSEAGAPVF

v_gene: TRBV27
j_gene: TRBJ2-1
abundance: NA
CDR3aa: CASSLWGGQGEQFF

v_gene: TRBV4-3
j_gene: TRBJ1-1
abundance: NA
CDR3aa: CASSQVGQNTEAFF

v_gene: TRBV28
j_gene: TRBJ2-7
abundance: few
CDR3aa: CATSLGVYEQYF

v_gene: TRBV28
j_gene: TRBJ2-3
abundance: few
CDR3aa: CASSFTPLAGVGDTDTQYF

v_gene: TRBV5-1
j_gene: TRBJ2-1
abundance: NA
CDR3aa: CASSLNLNEQFF

v_gene: TRBV7-2
j_gene: TRBJ2-6
abundance: few
CDR3aa: CASSLRTTGANVLTF

v_gene: TRBV2
j_gene: TRBJ1-5
abundance: NA
CDR3aa: CASSSMTGGSNQPQHF

v_gene: TRBV19
j_gene: TRBJ2-1
abundance: few
CDR3aa: CASTPLGLAGGEQFF

v_gene: TRBV6-5
j_gene: TRBJ1-1
abundance: NA
CDR3aa: CASSTGLTGNTEAFF

v_gene: TRBV5-1
j_gene: TRBJ1-2
abundance: few
CDR3aa: CASSLEDGGEGYTF

v_gene: TRBV29-1
j_gene: TRBJ2-5
abundance: NA
CDR3aa: CSVTRDQETQYF

v_gene: TRBV5-4
j_gene: TRBJ1-2
abundance: few
CDR3aa: CASSLERGRGYTF

v_gene: TRBV7-9
j_gene: TRBJ1-2
abundance: NA
CDR3aa: CASSLAQGGIGYTF

v_gene: TRBV11-2
j_gene: TRBJ2-2
abundance: few
CDR3aa: CASSLGRDLAGELFF

v_gene: TRBV9
j_gene: TRBJ2-2
abundance: few
CDR3aa: CASSVEAGGPNTGELFF

v_gene: TRBV29-1
j_gene: TRBJ2-3
abundance: few
CDR3aa: CSVVPLAGTDTQYF

v_gene: TRBV6-5
j_gene: TRBJ2-5
abundance: NA
CDR3aa: CASSPGGEETQYF

v_gene: TRBV6-5
j_gene: TRBJ1-1
abundance: few
CDR3aa: CASRQGSVNTEAFF